These 5 T cell receptor beta chains originate from one sample sequenced in a study of CD8 T cells in Susac syndrome (dated by TCRdb to the late 2010s). Receptor libraries were prepared by the immunoSEQ multiplex PCR assay. RNA was extracted using the RNeasy kit, and roughly 0.5 to 1 microgram was reverse transcribed with random hexamers. The raw public data were reprocessed by TCRdb itself: fastp quality trimming at Q25, MiXCR clonotype calling, in-frame beta chains only. CDR3 protein sequences are deduplicated, and each keeps its most common genes and DNA. This sample comprises 150,000 to 200,000 distinct CDR3 sequences, roughly 94% of them detected only once. Of the sample, approximately 0.11% is held by the ten largest clones. Sequenced sample: CD4+ T cells from PBMCs. These receptor sequences come from a human donor with Susac syndrome.

V gene TRBV6-5 combines with J gene TRBJ1-6; 7 bases fit TRBD1. This CDR3 has 15 residues. CDR1 is MNHEY and CDR2 is SVGAGI in the germline V gene. V was pared by 5 bases and J by 7 bases, with 8 bases of the junction left unmatched. CDR3 coding DNA: TGTGCCAGCAGTCCCGCGACAGGGCCCAATTCACCCCTCCACTTT. It encodes CASSPATGPNSPLHF.

V and J are TRBV12-3 or TRBV12-4 and TRBJ2-2; a possible D gene is TRBD2 (6 bases). The CDR3 sequence is 14 residues long. V shed 6 bases and J shed 7 bases, with 15 bases lying between them. The CDR3 here is CASSLSSGGGELFF. In DNA, the CDR3 is TGTGCCAGCAGCCTAAGTAGCGGCGGCGGGGAGCTGTTTTTT.

This clonotype was seen only a few times. This chain links TRBV29-1 with TRBJ2-7; D is ambiguous. The V and J ends lost 0 bases and 6 bases respectively, with 3 bases between them. Germline V gene lookup returns CDR1 SQVTM and CDR2 ANQGSEA. The CDR3 runs 10 residues. The CDR3, as DNA: TGCAGCGTTGAAGAAGGCGAGCAGTACTTC. Encoded protein: CSVEEGEQYF.

The chain joins TRBV20-1 to TRBJ2-1; TRBD2 agrees at 9 bases. J was trimmed by 6 bases and V by 6 bases; bases with no gene match: 9. CDR1 is DFQATT and CDR2 is SNEGSKA in the germline V gene (reference sequence). The length of the CDR3 is 14 residues. The CDR3 loop reads CSAQPGLAINEQFF. CDR3 bases: TGCAGTGCGCAACCGGGACTAGCCATCAATGAGCAGTTCTTC.

The V call is TRBV29-1, the J call TRBJ2-7; no definite D call. The CDR3 spans 13 residues. The germline gives CDR1 SQVTM, CDR2 ANQGSEA. Deletions cut 0 bases from V and 4 bases from J, with 10 bases between. CDR3 in amino acids: CSVEDRIGYEQYF. The CDR3, as DNA: TGCAGCGTTGAAGATAGGATTGGTTACGAGCAGTACTTC.